This TCR beta chain was captured in a study of blood T cell repertoires in COVID-19. Germline CDR1 MDHEN, CDR2 SYDVKM. The V gene end was trimmed by 6 bases and the J gene end by 7 bases; junction bases not matched to a gene: 8. The CDR3 is 15 residues long. In the authors' workflow: Amplifying reference gene primers gave estimates of nucleated cell counts. Some clones are missing from TCRdb's copy, which holds only in-frame ones; the method was immunoSEQ multiplex PCR. V and J calls plus clone size are reproduced from that table; the DNA served to infer D and trimming. Of about 130,000 clones in the sample, 65% to 90% were seen once.

The chain recombines TRBV28 with TRBJ2-2; 10 bases align to TRBD2. The clonotype originates from a woman aged 80 or older with acute or convalescent COVID-19. Sample: peripheral blood. The CDR3 sequence is CASSPSGGLFGELFF. CDR3 in DNA: TGTGCCAGCAGCCCTAGCGGGGGCCTCTTCGGGGAGCTGTTTTTT. The entire variable domain, with the rest obtained from reference TRBV28 and TRBJ2-2, is as follows: DVKVTQSSRYLVKRTGEKVFLECVQDMDHENMFWYRQDPGLGLRLIYFSYDVKMKEKGDIPEGYSVSREKKERFSLILESASTNQTSMYLCASSPSGGLFGELFFGEGSRLTVL.